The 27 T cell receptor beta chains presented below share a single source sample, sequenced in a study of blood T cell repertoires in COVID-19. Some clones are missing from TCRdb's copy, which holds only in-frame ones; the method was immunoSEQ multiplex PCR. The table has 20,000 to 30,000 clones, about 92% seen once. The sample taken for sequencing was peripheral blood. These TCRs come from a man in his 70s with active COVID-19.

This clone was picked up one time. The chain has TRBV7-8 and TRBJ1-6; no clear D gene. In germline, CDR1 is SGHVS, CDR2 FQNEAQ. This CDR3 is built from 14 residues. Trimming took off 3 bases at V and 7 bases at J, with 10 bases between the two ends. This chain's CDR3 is CASSLTALNSPLHF. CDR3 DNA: TGTGCCAGCAGCTTGACTGCTTTGAATTCACCCCTCCACTTT.

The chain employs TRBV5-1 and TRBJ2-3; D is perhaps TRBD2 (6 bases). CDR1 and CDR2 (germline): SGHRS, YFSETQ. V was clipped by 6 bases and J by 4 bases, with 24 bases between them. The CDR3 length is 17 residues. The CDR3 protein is CASTPFLKVGGSDTQYF. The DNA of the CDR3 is TGCGCCAGCACGCCATTCTTGAAGGTGGGAGGCTCAGATACGCAGTATTTT.

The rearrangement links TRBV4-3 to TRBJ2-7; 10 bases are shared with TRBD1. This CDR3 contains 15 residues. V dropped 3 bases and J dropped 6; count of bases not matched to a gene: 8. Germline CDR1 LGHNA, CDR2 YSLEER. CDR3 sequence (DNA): TGCGCCAGCAGCCATACCGGGACAGGGGCGCCCGAGCAGTACTTC. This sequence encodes CASSHTGTGAPEQYF.

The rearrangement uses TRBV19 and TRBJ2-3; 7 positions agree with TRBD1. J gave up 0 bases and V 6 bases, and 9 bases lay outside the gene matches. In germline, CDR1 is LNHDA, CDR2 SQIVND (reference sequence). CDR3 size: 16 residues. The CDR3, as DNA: TGTGCCAGTAGCCGTGGGGGACAGATTAGCACAGATACGCAGTATTTT. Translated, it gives CASSRGGQISTDTQYF.

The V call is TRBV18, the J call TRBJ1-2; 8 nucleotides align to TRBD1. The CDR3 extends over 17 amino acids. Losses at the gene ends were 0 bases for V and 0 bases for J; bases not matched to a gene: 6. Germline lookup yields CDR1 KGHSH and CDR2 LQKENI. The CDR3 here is CASSPPGTGSSNYGYTF. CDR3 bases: TGTGCCAGCTCACCACCAGGGACAGGATCTTCTAACTATGGCTACACCTTC. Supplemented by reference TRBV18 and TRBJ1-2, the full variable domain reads NAGVMQNPRHLVRRRGQEARLRCSPMKGHSHVYWYRQLPEEGLKFMVYLQKENIIDESGMPKERFSAEFPKEGPSILRIQQVVRGDSAAYFCASSPPGTGSSNYGYTFGSGTRLTVV.

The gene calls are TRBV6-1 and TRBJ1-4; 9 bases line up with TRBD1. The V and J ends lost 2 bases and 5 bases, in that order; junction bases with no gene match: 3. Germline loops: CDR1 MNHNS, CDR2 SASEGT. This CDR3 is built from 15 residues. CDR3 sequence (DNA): TGTGCCAGCAGTGAAAACAGGGGGCCAAATGAAAAACTGTTTTTT. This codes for CASSENRGPNEKLFF.

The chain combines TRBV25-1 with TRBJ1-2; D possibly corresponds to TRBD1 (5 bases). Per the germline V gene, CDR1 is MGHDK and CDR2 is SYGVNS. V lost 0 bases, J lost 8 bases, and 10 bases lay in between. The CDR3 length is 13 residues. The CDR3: CASSEYIGGGYTF. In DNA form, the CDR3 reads TGTGCCAGCAGTGAATATATTGGGGGGGGCTACACCTTC.

This CDR3 reads CASSQSNRGQGEAFF. The CDR3 nucleotides are TGTGCCAGCAGCCAATCGAACAGGGGGCAGGGTGAAGCTTTCTTT. The chain has TRBV16 and TRBJ1-1, with 9 bases fitting TRBD1. Germline CDR1 reads KGHSY; CDR2 reads FQNENV. This CDR3 comprises 15 residues. V lost 0 bases to trimming and J lost 7 bases; unmatched junction nucleotides: 6.

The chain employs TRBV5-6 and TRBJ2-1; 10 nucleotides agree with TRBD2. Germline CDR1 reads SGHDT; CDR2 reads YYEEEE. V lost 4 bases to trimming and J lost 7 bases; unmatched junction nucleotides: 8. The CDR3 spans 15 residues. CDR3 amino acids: CASSAAGTSVNEQFF. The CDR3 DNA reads TGTGCCAGCAGCGCCGCCGGGACTAGCGTGAATGAGCAGTTCTTC.

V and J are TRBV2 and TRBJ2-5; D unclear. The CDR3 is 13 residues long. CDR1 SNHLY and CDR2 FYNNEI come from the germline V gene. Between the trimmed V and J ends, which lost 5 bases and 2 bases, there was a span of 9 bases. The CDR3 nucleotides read TGTGCCAGCAGTTCCATCAGGCAAGAGACCCAGTACTTC. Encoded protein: CASSSIRQETQYF.

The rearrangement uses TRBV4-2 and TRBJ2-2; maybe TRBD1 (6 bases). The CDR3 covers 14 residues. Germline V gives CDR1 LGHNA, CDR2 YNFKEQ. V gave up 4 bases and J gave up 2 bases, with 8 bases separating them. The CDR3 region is CASSRDTNTGELFF. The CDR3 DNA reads TGTGCCAGCAGCCGGGACACCAACACCGGGGAGCTGTTTTTT.

The CDR3 DNA reads as TGTGCCAGCAGCTTATCAGGGTCAGGGAACACTGAAGCTTTCTTT. Translation gives CASSLSGSGNTEAFF. The chain has TRBV5-5 and TRBJ1-1; D perhaps matches TRBD1 (5 bases). The CDR3 extends over 15 amino acids. Germline-derived CDR1 and CDR2 are SGHKS and YYEKEE (reference sequence). V was trimmed by 2 bases and J by 1 base, leaving 12 bases between them.

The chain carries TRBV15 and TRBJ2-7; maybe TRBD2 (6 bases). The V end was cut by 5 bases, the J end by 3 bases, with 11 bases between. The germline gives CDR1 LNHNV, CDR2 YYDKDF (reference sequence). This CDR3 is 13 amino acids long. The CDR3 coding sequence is TGTGCCACCAGCGGGAGGCAGGGCTACGAGCAGTACTTC. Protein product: CATSGRQGYEQYF.

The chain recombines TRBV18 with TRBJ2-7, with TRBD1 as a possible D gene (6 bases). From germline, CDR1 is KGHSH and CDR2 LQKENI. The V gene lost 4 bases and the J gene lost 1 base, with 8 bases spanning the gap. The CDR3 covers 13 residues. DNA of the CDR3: TGTGCCAGCTCACTTACAGGGTCCTACGAGCAGTACTTC. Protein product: CASSLTGSYEQYF. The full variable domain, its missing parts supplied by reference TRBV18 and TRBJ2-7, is NAGVMQNPRHLVRRRGQEARLRCSPMKGHSHVYWYRQLPEEGLKFMVYLQKENIIDESGMPKERFSAEFPKEGPSILRIQQVVRGDSAAYFCASSLTGSYEQYFGPGTRLTVT.

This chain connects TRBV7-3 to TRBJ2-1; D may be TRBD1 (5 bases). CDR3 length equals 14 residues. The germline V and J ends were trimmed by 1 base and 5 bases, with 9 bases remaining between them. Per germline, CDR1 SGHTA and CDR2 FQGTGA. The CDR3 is CASSLSQGDNEQFF. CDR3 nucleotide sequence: TGTGCCAGCAGCTTAAGCCAGGGTGACAATGAGCAGTTCTTC.

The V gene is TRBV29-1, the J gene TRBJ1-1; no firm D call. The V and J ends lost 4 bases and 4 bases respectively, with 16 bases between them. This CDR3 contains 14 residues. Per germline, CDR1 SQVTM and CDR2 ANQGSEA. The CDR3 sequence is CSVARSSGFTEAFF. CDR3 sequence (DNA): TGCAGCGTTGCGAGGTCCTCGGGGTTCACTGAAGCTTTCTTT.

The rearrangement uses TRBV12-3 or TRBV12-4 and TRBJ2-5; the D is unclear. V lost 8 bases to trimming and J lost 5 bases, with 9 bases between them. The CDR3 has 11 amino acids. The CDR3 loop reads CASRYRETQYF. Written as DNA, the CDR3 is TGTGCCAGCCGATACCGGGAGACCCAGTACTTC.

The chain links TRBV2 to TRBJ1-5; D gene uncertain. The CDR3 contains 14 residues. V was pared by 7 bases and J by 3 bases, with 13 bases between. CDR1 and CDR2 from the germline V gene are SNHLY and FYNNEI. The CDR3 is CASNPQDSNQPQHF. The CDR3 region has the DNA TGTGCCAGCAACCCACAAGACTCCAATCAGCCCCAGCATTTT. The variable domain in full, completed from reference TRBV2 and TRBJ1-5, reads EPEVTQTPSHQVTQMGQEVILRCVPISNHLYFYWYRQILGQKVEFLVSFYNNEISEKSEIFDDQFSVERPDGSNFTLKIRSTKLEDSAMYFCASNPQDSNQPQHFGDGTRLSIL.

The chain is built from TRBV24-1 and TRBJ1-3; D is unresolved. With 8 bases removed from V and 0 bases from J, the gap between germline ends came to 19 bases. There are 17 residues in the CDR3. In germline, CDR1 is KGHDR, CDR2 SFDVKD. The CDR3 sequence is CATIPRGGISSGNTIYF. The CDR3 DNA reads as TGTGCCACCATCCCGCGGGGAGGGATCAGCTCTGGAAACACCATATATTTT.

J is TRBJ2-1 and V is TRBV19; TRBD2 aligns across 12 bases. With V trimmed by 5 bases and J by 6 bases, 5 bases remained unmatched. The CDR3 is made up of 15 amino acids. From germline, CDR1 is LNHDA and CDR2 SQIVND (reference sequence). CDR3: CASSATGLAGNEQFF. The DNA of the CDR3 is TGTGCCAGTAGTGCGACGGGACTAGCGGGCAATGAGCAGTTCTTC.

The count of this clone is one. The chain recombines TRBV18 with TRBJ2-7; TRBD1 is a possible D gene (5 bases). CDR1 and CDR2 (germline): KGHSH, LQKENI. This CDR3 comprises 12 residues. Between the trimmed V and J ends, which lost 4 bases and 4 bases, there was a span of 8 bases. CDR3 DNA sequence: TGTGCCAGCTCACAAGACAGTTACGAGCAGTACTTC. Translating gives CASSQDSYEQYF.

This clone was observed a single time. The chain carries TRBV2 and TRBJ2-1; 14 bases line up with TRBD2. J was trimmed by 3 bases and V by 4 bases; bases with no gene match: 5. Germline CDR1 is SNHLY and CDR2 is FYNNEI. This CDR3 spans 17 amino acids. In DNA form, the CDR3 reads TGTGCCAGCAGTGGACTAGCGGGGGGGCCGGGCTACAATGAGCAGTTCTTC. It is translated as CASSGLAGGPGYNEQFF. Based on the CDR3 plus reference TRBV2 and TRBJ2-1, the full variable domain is EPEVTQTPSHQVTQMGQEVILRCVPISNHLYFYWYRQILGQKVEFLVSFYNNEISEKSEIFDDQFSVERPDGSNFTLKIRSTKLEDSAMYFCASSGLAGGPGYNEQFFGPGTRLTVL.

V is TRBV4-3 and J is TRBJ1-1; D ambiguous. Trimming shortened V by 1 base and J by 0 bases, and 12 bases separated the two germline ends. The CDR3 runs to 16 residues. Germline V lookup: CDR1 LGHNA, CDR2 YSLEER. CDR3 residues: CASSQGLGGVNTEAFF. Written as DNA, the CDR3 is TGCGCCAGCAGCCAAGGATTAGGAGGTGTGAACACTGAAGCTTTCTTT.

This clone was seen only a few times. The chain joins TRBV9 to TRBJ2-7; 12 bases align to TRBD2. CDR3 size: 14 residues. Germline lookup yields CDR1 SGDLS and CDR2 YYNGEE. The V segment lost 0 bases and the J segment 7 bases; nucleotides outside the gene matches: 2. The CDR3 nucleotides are TGTGCCAGCAGCGTAGATGGACTAGCGGGGGAGCAGTACTTC. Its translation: CASSVDGLAGEQYF.

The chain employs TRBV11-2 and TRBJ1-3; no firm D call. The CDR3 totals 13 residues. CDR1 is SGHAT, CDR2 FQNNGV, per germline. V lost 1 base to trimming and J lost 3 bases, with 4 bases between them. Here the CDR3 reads CASSLVYGNTIYF. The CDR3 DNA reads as TGTGCCAGCAGCTTAGTGTATGGAAACACCATATATTTT.

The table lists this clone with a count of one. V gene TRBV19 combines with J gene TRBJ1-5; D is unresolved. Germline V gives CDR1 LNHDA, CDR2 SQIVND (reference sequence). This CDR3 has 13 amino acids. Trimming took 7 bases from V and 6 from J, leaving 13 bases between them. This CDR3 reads CASNDGRSQPQHF. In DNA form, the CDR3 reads TGTGCCAGTAATGACGGGAGAAGTCAGCCCCAGCATTTT.

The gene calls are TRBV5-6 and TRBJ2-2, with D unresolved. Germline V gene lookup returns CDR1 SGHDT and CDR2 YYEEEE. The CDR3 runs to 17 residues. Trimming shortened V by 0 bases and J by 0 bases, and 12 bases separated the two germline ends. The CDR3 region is CASSLALQAANTGELFF. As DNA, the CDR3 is TGTGCCAGCAGCTTGGCCCTGCAGGCTGCGAACACCGGGGAGCTGTTTTTT.